These T cell receptor beta chains were read from a single sample in a study of T cells in Graves' hyperthyroidism and ophthalmopathy. TCRdb called the multiplex PCR reads again in MiXCR, with one record for every CDR3 protein. The table records 550,000 to 600,000 distinct CDR3 sequences, over 12% of them present only once. Sequenced input: blood. Receptors originate from a woman aged 18 to 35 with Graves' ophthalmopathy. CDR3s include the opening cysteine and the closing phenylalanine or tryptophan. Each record gives: J gene, D gene, V gene, clone size, CDR3 protein, CDR3 DNA. D genes are given only for firm matches. Size is omitted from some rows. Given values are once, few, many or a class for expanded clones.

TRBJ1-1 TRBD1 TRBV5-1 many CATRQGGAVDTEAFF TGCGCCACCCGACAGGGAGGCGCGGTGGACACTGAAGCTTTCTTT
TRBJ1-1 - TRBV15 many CATSRAGEAFF TGTGCCACCAGCAGAGCCGGTGAAGCTTTCTTT
TRBJ2-7 - TRBV30 many CAWSGGTREQYF TGTGCCTGGAGTGGGGGGACTCGGGAGCAGTACTTC
TRBJ1-2 - TRBV28 many CASSTARGGYGYTF TGTGCCAGCAGTACCGCCCGGGGAGGGTATGGCTACACCTTC
TRBJ1-5 - TRBV20-1 many CSARDGATFSNQPQHF TGCAGTGCTAGAGATGGGGCCACATTTAGCAATCAGCCCCAGCATTTT
TRBJ1-1 - TRBV29-1 few CSVESREETEAFF TGCAGCGTTGAATCCAGAGAAGAGACTGAAGCTTTCTTT
TRBJ2-5 - TRBV30 many CAWSVRVGIDQETQYF TGTGCCTGGAGTGTAAGGGTAGGAATAGATCAAGAGACCCAGTACTTC
TRBJ1-1 - TRBV7-2 few CASSSWLGTWTEAFF TGTGCCAGCAGCTCCTGGCTCGGGACGTGGACTGAAGCTTTCTTT
TRBJ2-1 - TRBV7-6 - CASSRELGNEQFF TGTGCCAGCAGCCGGGAGTTGGGCAATGAGCAGTTCTTC
TRBJ2-1 - TRBV19 few CASSINTRHEQFF TGTGCCAGTAGTATCAACACCCGGCATGAGCAGTTCTTC
TRBJ1-4 TRBD1 TRBV20-1 - CSARPRRAGGNEKLFF TGCAGTGCTAGACCCCGACGGGCAGGGGGAAATGAAAAACTGTTTTTT
TRBJ1-2 - TRBV7-2 many CASSFYERTYGYTF TGTGCCAGCAGCTTTTATGAGAGAACCTATGGCTACACCTTC
TRBJ2-1 - TRBV7-2 - CASSPASNHEQFF TGTGCCAGCAGCCCTGCTTCGAATCATGAGCAGTTCTTC
TRBJ2-2 - TRBV27 many CASSLDRVVAGGPFRTGELFF TGTGCCAGCAGTTTGGACAGGGTGGTTGCGGGAGGCCCTTTTAGAACCGGGGAGCTGTTTTTT
TRBJ2-5 - TRBV18 many CASSPDLRETQYF TGTGCCAGCTCCCCCGACTTACGGGAGACCCAGTACTTC
TRBJ2-1 - TRBV13 many CASSLLLGLDEQFF TGTGCCAGCAGCTTACTCCTTGGACTTGATGAGCAGTTCTTC
TRBJ2-1 TRBD1 TRBV5-1 many CASSLRTGWDGYLSYNEQFF TGCGCCAGCAGCCTTCGGACAGGGTGGGATGGGTACCTCTCCTACAATGAGCAGTTCTTC
TRBJ2-3 TRBD2 TRBV5-1 many CASSVLASGRGTDTQYF TGCGCCAGCAGCGTACTAGCTAGCGGGAGAGGGACAGATACGCAGTATTTT
TRBJ1-2 - TRBV2 - CASSPYYGYTF TGTGCCAGCTCTCCCTACTATGGCTACACCTTC
TRBJ1-4 TRBD1 TRBV2 many CASSGRGPNEKLFF TGTGCCAGCAGTGGGAGGGGGCCAAATGAAAAACTGTTTTTT
TRBJ2-3 TRBD2 TRBV10-3 few CAISVLAGVDTQYF TGTGCCATCAGTGTCCTAGCGGGGGTAGATACGCAGTATTTT
TRBJ2-3 - TRBV3-1 many CASSQDQRPDTQYF TGTGCCAGCAGCCAAGACCAGCGCCCAGATACGCAGTATTTT
TRBJ2-7 TRBD2 TRBV7-8 - CASSLTSGPAYEQYF TGTGCCAGCAGCTTGACTAGCGGGCCTGCCTACGAGCAGTACTTC
TRBJ2-3 - TRBV20-1 once CSARDSGRRATDTQYF TGCAGTGCTAGAGATTCGGGCCGACGGGCCACAGATACGCAGTATTTT
TRBJ2-1 TRBD2 TRBV6-4 - CASSALAGVDNEQFF TGTGCCAGCAGCGCCTTAGCGGGAGTAGACAATGAGCAGTTCTTC
TRBJ2-1 - TRBV18 - CASSTRWTDNEQFF TGTGCCAGCTCAACCCGATGGACAGACAATGAGCAGTTCTTC
TRBJ2-7 TRBD1 TRBV4-1 - CASSFQGESYEQYF TGCGCCAGCAGCTTTCAGGGGGAGAGCTACGAGCAGTACTTC
TRBJ2-7 - TRBV7-3 many CASSKSGTFSYEQYF TGTGCCAGCAGCAAATCCGGGACATTCTCCTACGAGCAGTACTTC
TRBJ2-2 - TRBV4-1 few CASSPLVKVTGELFF TGCGCCAGCAGCCCACTAGTGAAGGTCACCGGGGAGCTGTTTTTT
TRBJ2-1 - TRBV7-3 many CASSSTPSRYNEQFF TGTGCCAGCAGCTCGACACCGAGCCGTTACAATGAGCAGTTCTTC
TRBJ2-2 TRBD1 TRBV6-2/TRBV6-3 many CASTWTGNTGELFF TGTGCCAGCACCTGGACAGGGAACACCGGGGAGCTGTTTTTT
TRBJ2-1 - TRBV5-6 few CASSPPDLYEQFF TGTGCCAGCAGCCCCCCTGACTTGTATGAGCAGTTCTTC
TRBJ2-3 - TRBV7-8 many CASSSRGVSTDTQYF TGTGCCAGCAGCTCTCGAGGAGTAAGCACAGATACGCAGTATTTT
TRBJ2-1 - TRBV5-1 many CASSWTTLVPSSYNEQFF TGCGCCAGCAGCTGGACCACCCTAGTCCCGAGCTCCTACAATGAGCAGTTCTTC
TRBJ2-2 - TRBV4-2 - CASSQGSWSGTGELFF TGTGCCAGCAGCCAAGGGTCGTGGAGCGGCACCGGGGAGCTGTTTTTT
TRBJ2-7 - TRBV12-3/TRBV12-4 many CASSSDGIYEQYF TGTGCCAGCAGTTCCGACGGGATCTACGAGCAGTACTTC
TRBJ2-2 - TRBV20-1 few CSAREPQGTGELFF TGCAGTGCTAGAGAACCTCAGGGCACCGGGGAGCTGTTTTTT
TRBJ1-2 - TRBV7-2 once CASSLGRGGYGYTF TGTGCCAGCAGCTTAGGGAGGGGAGGTTATGGCTACACCTTC
TRBJ1-5 - TRBV7-2 many CASSLVSVGGNQPQHF TGTGCCAGCAGCTTAGTTTCCGTAGGGGGGAATCAGCCCCAGCATTTT
TRBJ2-4 TRBD2 TRBV7-9 few CASSLQSSASKRETKNIQYF TGTGCCAGCAGCTTACAGTCCTCTGCTTCTAAGCGGGAGACCAAAAACATTCAGTACTTC
TRBJ2-1 TRBD1 TRBV24-1 many CATSGGFRTGTGGSDEQFF TGTGCCACCAGTGGGGGTTTCCGGACCGGGACAGGGGGCTCCGATGAGCAGTTCTTC
TRBJ2-1 TRBD2 TRBV18 few CASSPPNSGRWNEQFF TGTGCCAGCTCACCACCGAATAGCGGGAGATGGAATGAGCAGTTCTTC
TRBJ2-5 - TRBV28 many CASSLMSSLRETQYF TGTGCCAGCAGTTTAATGAGTAGTTTAAGAGAGACCCAGTACTTC
TRBJ2-2 TRBD1 TRBV11-2 many CASIPDRGRDTGELFF TGTGCCAGCATTCCGGACAGGGGGCGCGACACCGGGGAGCTGTTTTTT
TRBJ2-7 TRBD2 TRBV27 many CASSPLAGGSYEQYF TGTGCCAGCAGTCCCCTAGCGGGAGGCTCCTACGAGCAGTACTTC